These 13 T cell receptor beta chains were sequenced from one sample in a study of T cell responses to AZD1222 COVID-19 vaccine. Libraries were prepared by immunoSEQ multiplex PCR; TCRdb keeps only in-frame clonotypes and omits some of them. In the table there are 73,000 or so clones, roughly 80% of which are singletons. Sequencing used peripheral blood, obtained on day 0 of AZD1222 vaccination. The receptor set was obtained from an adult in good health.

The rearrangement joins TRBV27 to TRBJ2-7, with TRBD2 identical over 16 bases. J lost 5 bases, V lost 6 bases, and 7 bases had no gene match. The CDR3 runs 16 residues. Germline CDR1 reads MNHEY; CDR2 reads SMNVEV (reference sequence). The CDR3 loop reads CASSSGLAGGLNEQYF. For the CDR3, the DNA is TGTGCCAGCAGCTCGGGACTAGCGGGGGGGCTGAACGAGCAGTACTTC.

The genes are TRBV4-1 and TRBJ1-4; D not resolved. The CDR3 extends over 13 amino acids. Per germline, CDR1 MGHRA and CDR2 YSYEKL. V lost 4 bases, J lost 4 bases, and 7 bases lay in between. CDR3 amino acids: CASSPDGNEKLFF. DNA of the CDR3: TGCGCCAGCAGCCCAGACGGTAATGAAAAACTGTTTTTT.

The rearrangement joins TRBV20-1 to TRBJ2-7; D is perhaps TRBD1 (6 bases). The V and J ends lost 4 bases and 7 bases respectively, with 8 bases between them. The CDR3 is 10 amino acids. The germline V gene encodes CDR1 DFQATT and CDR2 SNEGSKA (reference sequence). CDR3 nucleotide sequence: TGCAGTGCTACAGGGGAAGAGCAGTACTTC. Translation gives CSATGEEQYF.

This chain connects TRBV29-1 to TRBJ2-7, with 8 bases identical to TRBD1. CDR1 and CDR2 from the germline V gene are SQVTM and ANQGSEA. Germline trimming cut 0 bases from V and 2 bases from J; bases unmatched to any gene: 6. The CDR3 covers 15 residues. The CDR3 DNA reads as TGCAGCGTTGAAGACGTGAACAGGGGGACCTACGAGCAGTACTTC. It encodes CSVEDVNRGTYEQYF.

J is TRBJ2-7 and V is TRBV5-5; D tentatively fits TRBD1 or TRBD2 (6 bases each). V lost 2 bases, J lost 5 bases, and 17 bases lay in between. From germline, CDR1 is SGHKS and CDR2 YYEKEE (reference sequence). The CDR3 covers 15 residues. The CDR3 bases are TGTGCCAGCAGCTTCCCGTTACAGGGAGGCAACGAGCAGTACTTC. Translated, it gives CASSFPLQGGNEQYF.

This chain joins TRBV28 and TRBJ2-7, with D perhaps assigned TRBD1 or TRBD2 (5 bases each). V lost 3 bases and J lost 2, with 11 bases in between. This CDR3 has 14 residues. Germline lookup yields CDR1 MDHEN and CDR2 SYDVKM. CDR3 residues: CASSFRGDTYEQYF. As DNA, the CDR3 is TGTGCCAGCAGTTTTAGAGGGGATACCTACGAGCAGTACTTC.

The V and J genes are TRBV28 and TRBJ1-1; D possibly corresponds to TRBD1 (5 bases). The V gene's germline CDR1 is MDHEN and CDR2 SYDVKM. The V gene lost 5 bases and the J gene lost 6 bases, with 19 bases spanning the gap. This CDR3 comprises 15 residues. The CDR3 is CASSTVGGGNSEAFF. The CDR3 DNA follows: TGTGCCAGCAGTACAGTTGGGGGGGGGAATTCTGAAGCTTTCTTT.

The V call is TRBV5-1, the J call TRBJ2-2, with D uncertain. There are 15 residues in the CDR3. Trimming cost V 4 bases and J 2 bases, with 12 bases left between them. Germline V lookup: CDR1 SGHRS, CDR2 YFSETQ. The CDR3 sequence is CASSPGRINTGELFF. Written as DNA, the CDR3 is TGCGCCAGCAGCCCCGGACGGATCAACACCGGGGAGCTGTTTTTT.

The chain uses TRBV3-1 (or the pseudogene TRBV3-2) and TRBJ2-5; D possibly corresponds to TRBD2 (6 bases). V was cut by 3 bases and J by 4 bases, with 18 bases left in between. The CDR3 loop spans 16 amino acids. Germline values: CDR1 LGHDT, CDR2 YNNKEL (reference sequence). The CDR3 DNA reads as TGTGCCAGCAGCCACTCAGGAGGGGCCACCCGAGAGACCCAGTACTTC. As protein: CASSHSGGATRETQYF.

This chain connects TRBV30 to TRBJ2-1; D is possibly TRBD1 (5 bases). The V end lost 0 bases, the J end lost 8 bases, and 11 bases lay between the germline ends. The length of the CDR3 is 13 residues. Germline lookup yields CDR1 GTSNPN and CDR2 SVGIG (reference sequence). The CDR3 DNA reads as TGTGCCTGGAGTGTGGGCCCAGGGTATGAGCAGTTCTTC. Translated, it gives CAWSVGPGYEQFF. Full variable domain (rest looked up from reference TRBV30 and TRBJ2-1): SQTIHQWPATLVQPVGSPLSLECTVEGTSNPNLYWYRQAAGRGLQLLFYSVGIGQISSEVPQNLSASRPQDRQFILSSKKLLLSDSGFYLCAWSVGPGYEQFFGPGTRLTVL.

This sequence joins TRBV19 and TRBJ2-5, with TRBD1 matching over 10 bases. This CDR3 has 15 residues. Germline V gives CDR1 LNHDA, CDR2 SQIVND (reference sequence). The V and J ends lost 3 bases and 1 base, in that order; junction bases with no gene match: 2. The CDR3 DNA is TGTGCCAGTAGTATTGGACAGGGGGGCCAAGAGACCCAGTACTTC. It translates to CASSIGQGGQETQYF.

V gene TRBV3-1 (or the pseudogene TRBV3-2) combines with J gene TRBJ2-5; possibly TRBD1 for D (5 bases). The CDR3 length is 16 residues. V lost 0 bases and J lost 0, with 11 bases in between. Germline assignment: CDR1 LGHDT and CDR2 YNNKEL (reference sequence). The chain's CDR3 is CASSQDRVKYQETQYF. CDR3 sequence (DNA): TGTGCCAGCAGCCAAGACAGGGTCAAGTACCAAGAGACCCAGTACTTC.

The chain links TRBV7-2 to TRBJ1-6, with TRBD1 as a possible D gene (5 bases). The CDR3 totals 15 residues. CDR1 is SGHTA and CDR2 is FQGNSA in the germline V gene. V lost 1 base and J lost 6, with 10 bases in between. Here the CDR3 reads CASSLEGTPNSPLHF. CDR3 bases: TGTGCCAGCAGCTTAGAAGGGACGCCTAATTCACCCCTCCACTTT.